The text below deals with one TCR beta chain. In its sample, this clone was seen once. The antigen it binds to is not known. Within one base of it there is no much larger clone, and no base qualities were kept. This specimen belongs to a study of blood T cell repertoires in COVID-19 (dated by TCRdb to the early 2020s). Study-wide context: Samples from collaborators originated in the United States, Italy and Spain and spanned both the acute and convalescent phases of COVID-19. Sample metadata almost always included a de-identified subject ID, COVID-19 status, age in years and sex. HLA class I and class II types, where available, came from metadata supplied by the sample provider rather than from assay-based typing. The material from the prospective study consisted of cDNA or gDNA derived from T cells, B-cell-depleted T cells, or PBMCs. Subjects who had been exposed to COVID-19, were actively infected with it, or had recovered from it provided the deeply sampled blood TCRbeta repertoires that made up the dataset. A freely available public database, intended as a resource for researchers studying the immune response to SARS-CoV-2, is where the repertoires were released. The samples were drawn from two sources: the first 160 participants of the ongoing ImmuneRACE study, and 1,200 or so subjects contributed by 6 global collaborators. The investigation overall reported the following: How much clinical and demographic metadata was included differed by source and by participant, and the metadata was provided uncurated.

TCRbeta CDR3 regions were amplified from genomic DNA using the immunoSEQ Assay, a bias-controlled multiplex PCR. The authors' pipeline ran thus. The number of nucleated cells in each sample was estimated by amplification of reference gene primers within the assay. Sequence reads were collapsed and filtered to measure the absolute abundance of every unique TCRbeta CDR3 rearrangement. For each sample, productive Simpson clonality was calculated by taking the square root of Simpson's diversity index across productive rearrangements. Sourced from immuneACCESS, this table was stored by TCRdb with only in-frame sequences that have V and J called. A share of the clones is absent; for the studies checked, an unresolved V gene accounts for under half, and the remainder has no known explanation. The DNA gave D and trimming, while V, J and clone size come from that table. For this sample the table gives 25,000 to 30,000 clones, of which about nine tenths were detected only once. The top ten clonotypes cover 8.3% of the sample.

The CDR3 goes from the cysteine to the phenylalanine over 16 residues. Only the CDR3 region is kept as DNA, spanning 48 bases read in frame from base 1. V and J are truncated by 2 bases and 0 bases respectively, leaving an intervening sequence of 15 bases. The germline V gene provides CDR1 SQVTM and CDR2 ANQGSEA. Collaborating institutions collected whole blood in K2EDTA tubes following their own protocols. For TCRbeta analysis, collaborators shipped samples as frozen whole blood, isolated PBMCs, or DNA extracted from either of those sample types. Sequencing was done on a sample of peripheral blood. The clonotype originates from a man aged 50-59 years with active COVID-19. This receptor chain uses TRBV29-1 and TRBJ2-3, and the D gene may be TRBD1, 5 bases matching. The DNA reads TGCAGCGTTGAACTGGGTCAGGGAATTAGCACAGATACGCAGTATTTT. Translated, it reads CSVELGQGISTDTQYF.